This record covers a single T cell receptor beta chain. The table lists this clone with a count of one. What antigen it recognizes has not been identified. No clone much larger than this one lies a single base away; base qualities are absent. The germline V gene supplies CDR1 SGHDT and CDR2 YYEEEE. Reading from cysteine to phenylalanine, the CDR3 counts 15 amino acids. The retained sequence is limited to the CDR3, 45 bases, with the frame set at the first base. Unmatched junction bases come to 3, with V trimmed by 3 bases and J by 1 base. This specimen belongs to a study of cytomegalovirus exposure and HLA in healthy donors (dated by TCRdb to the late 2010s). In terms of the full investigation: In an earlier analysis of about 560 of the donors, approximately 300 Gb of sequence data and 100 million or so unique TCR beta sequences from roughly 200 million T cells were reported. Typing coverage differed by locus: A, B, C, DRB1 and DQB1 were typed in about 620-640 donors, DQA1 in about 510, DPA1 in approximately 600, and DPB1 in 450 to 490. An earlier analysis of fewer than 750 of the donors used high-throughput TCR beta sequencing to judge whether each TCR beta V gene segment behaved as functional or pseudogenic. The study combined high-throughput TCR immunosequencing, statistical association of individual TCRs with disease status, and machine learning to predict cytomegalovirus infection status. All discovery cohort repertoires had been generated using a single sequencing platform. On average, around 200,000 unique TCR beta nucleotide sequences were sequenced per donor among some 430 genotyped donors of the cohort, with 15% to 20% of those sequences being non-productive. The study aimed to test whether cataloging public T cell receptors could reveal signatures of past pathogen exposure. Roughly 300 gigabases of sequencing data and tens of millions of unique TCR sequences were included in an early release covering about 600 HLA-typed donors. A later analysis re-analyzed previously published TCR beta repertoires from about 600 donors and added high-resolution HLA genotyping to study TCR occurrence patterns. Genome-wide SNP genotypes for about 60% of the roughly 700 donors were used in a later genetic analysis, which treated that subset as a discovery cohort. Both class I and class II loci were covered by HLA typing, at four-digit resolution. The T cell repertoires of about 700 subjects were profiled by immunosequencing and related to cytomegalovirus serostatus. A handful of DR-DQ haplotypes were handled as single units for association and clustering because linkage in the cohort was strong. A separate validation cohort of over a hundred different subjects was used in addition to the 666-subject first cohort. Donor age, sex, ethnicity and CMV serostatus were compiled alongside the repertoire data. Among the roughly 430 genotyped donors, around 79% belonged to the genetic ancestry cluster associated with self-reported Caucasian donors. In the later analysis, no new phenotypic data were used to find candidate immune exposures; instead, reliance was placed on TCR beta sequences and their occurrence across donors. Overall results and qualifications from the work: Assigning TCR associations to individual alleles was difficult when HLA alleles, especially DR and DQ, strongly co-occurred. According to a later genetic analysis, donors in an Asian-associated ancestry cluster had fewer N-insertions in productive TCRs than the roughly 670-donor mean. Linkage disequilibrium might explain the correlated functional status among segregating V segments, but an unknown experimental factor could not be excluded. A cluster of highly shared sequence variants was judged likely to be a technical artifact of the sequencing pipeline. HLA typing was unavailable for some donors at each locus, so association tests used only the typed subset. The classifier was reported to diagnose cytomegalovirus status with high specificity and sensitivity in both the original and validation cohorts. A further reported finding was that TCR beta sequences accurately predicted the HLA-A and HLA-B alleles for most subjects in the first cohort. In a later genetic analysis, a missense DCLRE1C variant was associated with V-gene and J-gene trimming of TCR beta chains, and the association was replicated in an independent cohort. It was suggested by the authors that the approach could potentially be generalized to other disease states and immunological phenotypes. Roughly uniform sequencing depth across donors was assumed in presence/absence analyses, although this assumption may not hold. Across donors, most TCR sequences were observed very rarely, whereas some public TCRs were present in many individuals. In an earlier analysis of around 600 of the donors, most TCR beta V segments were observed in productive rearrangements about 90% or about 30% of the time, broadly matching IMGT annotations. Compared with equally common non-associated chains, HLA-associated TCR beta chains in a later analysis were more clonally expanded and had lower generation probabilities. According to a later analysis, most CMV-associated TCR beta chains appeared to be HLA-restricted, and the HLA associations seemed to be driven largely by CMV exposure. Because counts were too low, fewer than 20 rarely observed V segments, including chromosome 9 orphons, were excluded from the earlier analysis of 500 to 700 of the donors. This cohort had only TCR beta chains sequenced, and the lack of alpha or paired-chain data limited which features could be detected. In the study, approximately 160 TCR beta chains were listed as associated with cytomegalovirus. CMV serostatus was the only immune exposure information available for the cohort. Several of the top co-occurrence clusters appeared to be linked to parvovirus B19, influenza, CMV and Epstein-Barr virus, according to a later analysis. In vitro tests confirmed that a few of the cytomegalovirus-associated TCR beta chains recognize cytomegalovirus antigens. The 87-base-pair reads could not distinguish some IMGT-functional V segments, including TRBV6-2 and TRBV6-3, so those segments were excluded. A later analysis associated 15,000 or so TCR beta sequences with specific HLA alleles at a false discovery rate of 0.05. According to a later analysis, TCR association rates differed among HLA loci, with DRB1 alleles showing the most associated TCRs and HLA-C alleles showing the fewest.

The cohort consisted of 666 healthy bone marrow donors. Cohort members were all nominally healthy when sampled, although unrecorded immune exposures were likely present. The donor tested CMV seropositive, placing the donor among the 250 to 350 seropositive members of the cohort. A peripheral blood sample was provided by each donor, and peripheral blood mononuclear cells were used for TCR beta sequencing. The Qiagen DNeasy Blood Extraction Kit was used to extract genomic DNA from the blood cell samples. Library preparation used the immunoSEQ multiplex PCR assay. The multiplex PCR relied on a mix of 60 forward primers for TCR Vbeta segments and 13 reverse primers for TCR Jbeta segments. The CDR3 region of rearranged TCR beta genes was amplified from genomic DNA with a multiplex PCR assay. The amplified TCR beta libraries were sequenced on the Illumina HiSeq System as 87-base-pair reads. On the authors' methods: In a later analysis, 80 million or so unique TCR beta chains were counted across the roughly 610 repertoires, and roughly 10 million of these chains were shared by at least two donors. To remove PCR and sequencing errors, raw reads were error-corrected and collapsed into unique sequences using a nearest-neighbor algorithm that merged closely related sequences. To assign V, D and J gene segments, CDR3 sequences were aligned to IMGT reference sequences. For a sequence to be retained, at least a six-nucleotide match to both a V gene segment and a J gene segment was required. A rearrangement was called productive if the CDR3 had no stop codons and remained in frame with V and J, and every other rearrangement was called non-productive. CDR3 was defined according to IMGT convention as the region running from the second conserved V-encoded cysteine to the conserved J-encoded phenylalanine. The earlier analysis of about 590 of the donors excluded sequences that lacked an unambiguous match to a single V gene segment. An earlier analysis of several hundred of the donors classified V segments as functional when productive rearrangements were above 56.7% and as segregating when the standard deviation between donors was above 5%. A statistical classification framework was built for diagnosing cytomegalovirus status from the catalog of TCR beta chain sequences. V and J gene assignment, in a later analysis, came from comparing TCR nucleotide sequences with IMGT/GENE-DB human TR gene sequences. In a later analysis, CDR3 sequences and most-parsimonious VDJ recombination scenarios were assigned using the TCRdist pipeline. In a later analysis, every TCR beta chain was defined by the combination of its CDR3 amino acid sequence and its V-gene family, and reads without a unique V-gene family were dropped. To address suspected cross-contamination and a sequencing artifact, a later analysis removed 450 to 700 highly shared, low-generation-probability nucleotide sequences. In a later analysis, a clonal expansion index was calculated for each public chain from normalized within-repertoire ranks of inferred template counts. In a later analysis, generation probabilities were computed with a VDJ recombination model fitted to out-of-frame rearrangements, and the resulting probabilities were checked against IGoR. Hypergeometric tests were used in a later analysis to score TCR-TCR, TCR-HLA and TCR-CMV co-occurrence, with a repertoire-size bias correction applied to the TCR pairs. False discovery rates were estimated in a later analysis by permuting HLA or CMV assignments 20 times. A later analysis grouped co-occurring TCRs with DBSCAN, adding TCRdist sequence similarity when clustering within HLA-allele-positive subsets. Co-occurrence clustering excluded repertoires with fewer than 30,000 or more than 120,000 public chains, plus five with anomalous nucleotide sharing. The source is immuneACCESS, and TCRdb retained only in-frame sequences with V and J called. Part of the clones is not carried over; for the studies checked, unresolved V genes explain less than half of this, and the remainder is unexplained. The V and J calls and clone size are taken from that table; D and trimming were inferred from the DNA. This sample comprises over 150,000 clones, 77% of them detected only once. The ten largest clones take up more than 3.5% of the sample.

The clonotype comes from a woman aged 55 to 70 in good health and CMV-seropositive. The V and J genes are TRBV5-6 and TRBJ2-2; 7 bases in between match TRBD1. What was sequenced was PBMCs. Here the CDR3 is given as CASSSGTENTGELFF. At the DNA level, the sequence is TGTGCCAGCAGCTCCGGGACAGAGAACACCGGGGAGCTGTTTTTT.